Following are 9 T cell receptor beta chains from one sample sequenced in a study of blood T cell repertoires in COVID-19. Measured with immunoSEQ multiplex PCR; TCRdb has only the in-frame clones, and not every one. The table records about 160,000 clones, roughly 86% of them present only once. The sample was peripheral blood. The receptors here all came from a man aged 45-65 years with active or convalescent COVID-19.

A note on this clone: Other DNA sequences of this sample code for an identical CDR3. The chain recombines TRBV24-1 with TRBJ2-5, with D possibly being TRBD1 (6 bases). V gave up 3 bases and J gave up 4 bases, with 8 bases separating them. This CDR3 region has 13 residues. Per the germline V gene, CDR1 is KGHDR and CDR2 is SFDVKD. In DNA form, the CDR3 reads TGTGCCACCAGTGATACAGGGCTAGAGACCCAGTACTTC. It translates to CATSDTGLETQYF.

This clone was seen just once. The J gene is TRBJ2-3, the V gene TRBV27; 7 nucleotides line up with TRBD2. The CDR3 consists of 14 residues. Germline trimming cut 6 bases from V and 1 base from J; bases unmatched to any gene: 4. Germline CDR1 is MNHEY and CDR2 is SMNVEV (reference sequence). The CDR3 region has the DNA TGTGCCAGCAGGGAGCGGGGACGCACAGATACGCAGTATTTT. Amino acids: CASRERGRTDTQYF.

This sequence joins TRBV7-9 and TRBJ2-2; 10 positions match TRBD1. After removal of 5 bases from V and 14 bases from J, the junction contained 8 bases not matched to a gene. The CDR3 runs to 13 residues. Germline V CDR1 and CDR2: SEHNR, FQNEAQ (reference sequence). The CDR3 spells CASSISGDRGLFF. The CDR3 DNA is TGTGCCAGCAGCATTTCGGGGGACAGGGGCCTGTTTTTT.

The rearrangement joins TRBV7-9 to TRBJ2-6, with D unclear. Germline V gene data show CDR1 as SEHNR and CDR2 as FQNEAQ (reference sequence). Trimming removed 2 bases from V and 1 base from J, with 3 bases in between. This CDR3 region has 14 residues. For the CDR3, the DNA is TGTGCCAGCAGCTTACAGTCTGGGGCCAACGTCCTGACTTTC. This sequence encodes CASSLQSGANVLTF.

This rearrangement joins TRBV15 to TRBJ1-4; no definite D call. Trimming stripped 7 bases from V and 6 bases from J, with 12 bases between. The length of the CDR3 is 13 residues. CDR1 is LNHNV, CDR2 YYDKDF, per germline (reference sequence). CDR3 residues: CATTYGNDEKLFF. CDR3 nucleotide sequence: TGTGCCACCACCTACGGGAATGATGAAAAACTGTTTTTT.

The chain couples TRBV7-2 to TRBJ2-1, with 9 nucleotides matching TRBD2. V shed 4 bases and J 7 bases; nucleotides not matched to a gene: 8. The CDR3 runs 15 residues. Germline V lookup: CDR1 SGHTA, CDR2 FQGNSA. This CDR3 reads CASSSRGGLTNEQFF. DNA for the CDR3: TGTGCCAGCAGCTCGCGGGGGGGCCTCACGAATGAGCAGTTCTTC. The full variable domain, in which reference TRBV7-2 and TRBJ2-1 provide the parts outside the CDR3, is GAGVSQSPSNKVTEKGKDVELRCDPISGHTALYWYRQSLGQGLEFLIYFQGNSAPDKSGLPSDRFSAERTGGSVSTLTIQRTQQEDSAVYLCASSSRGGLTNEQFFGPGTRLTVL.

This clone was recorded once. This sequence joins TRBV6-5 and TRBJ1-2; a weak D match, TRBD1 (6 bases). CDR3 length: 15 amino acids. Germline CDR1 MNHEY, CDR2 SVGAGI. Trimming stripped 0 bases from V and 6 bases from J, with 14 bases between. As DNA, the CDR3 is TGTGCCAGCAGTTACTCATTTGGGGGCAGGAATGGCTACACCTTC. Its translation is CASSYSFGGRNGYTF.

The chain is built from TRBV19 and TRBJ1-1, with 10 bases aligning to TRBD1. Germline lookup yields CDR1 LNHDA and CDR2 SQIVND (reference sequence). The length of the CDR3 is 20 residues. V dropped 11 bases and J dropped 3; count of bases not matched to a gene: 27. As DNA, the CDR3 is TGTGCCCGGGCGGTCCGGGACAGGGGACTACTTTCTGGTCGGGACACTGAAGCTTTCTTT. It yields the protein CARAVRDRGLLSGRDTEAFF. Using reference TRBV19 and TRBJ1-1 for the parts outside the CDR3, the full variable domain is DGGITQSPKYLFRKEGQNVTLSCEQNLNHDAMYWYRQDPGQGLRLIYYSQIVNDFQKGDIAEGYSVSREKKESFPLTVTSAQKNPTAFYLCARAVRDRGLLSGRDTEAFFGQGTRLTVV.

V usage is TRBV3-1 (or the pseudogene TRBV3-2) and J usage is TRBJ2-1, with TRBD2 identical over 7 bases. The germline CDR1 and CDR2 sequences are LGHDT and YNNKEL (reference sequence). The V segment lost 5 bases and the J segment 3 bases; nucleotides outside the gene matches: 7. The CDR3 has 15 amino acids. The chain's CDR3 is CASSAREVHYNEQFF. CDR3 bases: TGTGCCAGCAGCGCCCGGGAGGTCCACTACAATGAGCAGTTCTTC.